A selection of T cell receptor beta chains follows, all from one sample in a study of blood T cell repertoires in COVID-19. The repertoire was sequenced with immunoSEQ multiplex PCR; TCRdb's copy has only in-frame clones and lacks some. The table lists about 200,000 clones, about four fifths of them singletons. Sample: PBMCs or T cells enriched from blood (not recorded which). The origin of the receptors is a man aged 35-49 years who had recovered from COVID-19. Each CDR3 is given with its conserved first and last residue. D genes are given only for firm matches. Expanded clones are given a class, and other clones once, few, many or no size at all.

d_call: -
clone_size: -
v_call: TRBV2
j_call: TRBJ1-1
cdr3_nt: TGTGCCAGCAGTGAAGCGCTGAGAGATCGGGCTGAAGCTTTCTTT
cdr3_aa: CASSEALRDRAEAFF

d_call: TRBD1
clone_size: -
v_call: TRBV29-1
j_call: TRBJ1-1
cdr3_nt: TGCAGCGTTGAGGGGCAGGGGGCTTTCATGGCTGAAGCTTTCTTT
cdr3_aa: CSVEGQGAFMAEAFF

d_call: TRBD1
clone_size: -
v_call: TRBV19
j_call: TRBJ2-7
cdr3_nt: TGTGCCACACGGACAGGGGGGTCGACTGACGAGCAGTACTTC
cdr3_aa: CATRTGGSTDEQYF

d_call: TRBD1
clone_size: -
v_call: TRBV29-1
j_call: TRBJ1-4
cdr3_nt: TGCAGCGTTGGACAGGGAGGAGAAAAACTGTTTTTT
cdr3_aa: CSVGQGGEKLFF

d_call: -
clone_size: -
v_call: TRBV6-5
j_call: TRBJ2-1
cdr3_nt: TGTGCCAGCAAAGGGAGCTCCTACAATGAGCAGTTCTTC
cdr3_aa: CASKGSSYNEQFF

d_call: TRBD2
clone_size: -
v_call: TRBV7-2
j_call: TRBJ2-5
cdr3_nt: TGTGCCAGCAGCGTCTCTAGCGGGGAGACCCAGTACTTC
cdr3_aa: CASSVSSGETQYF

d_call: TRBD1
clone_size: -
v_call: TRBV29-1
j_call: TRBJ1-2
cdr3_nt: TGCAGCGTTAAGCGTGGCCAACAGGGGGAAGCCACCTATGGCTACACCTTC
cdr3_aa: CSVKRGQQGEATYGYTF

d_call: TRBD1
clone_size: -
v_call: TRBV3-1/TRBV3-2
j_call: TRBJ1-6
cdr3_nt: TGTGCCAGCAGCCAAGTCCCGGGACAGGGTTCAGAATCACCCCTCCACTTT
cdr3_aa: CASSQVPGQGSESPLHF

d_call: -
clone_size: few
v_call: TRBV30
j_call: TRBJ1-3
cdr3_nt: TGTGCGCGAAACTCTGGAAACACCATATATTTT
cdr3_aa: CARNSGNTIYF

d_call: TRBD2
clone_size: once
v_call: TRBV5-4
j_call: TRBJ2-1
cdr3_nt: TGTGCCAGCAGACAAAGCGGGGACTACAATGAGCAGTTCTTC
cdr3_aa: CASRQSGDYNEQFF

d_call: TRBD1
clone_size: -
v_call: TRBV6-2/TRBV6-3
j_call: TRBJ2-3
cdr3_nt: TGTGCCAGCAGTTCGACAGGGGAACCAGATACGCAGTATTTT
cdr3_aa: CASSSTGEPDTQYF

d_call: TRBD2
clone_size: -
v_call: TRBV28
j_call: TRBJ2-3
cdr3_nt: TGTGCCAGCGGGCTAGCGGGGGCCCCAGGTGGAGATACGCAGTATTTT
cdr3_aa: CASGLAGAPGGDTQYF

d_call: TRBD2
clone_size: -
v_call: TRBV4-1
j_call: TRBJ2-1
cdr3_nt: TGCGCCAGCAGCCAAGATAGTCGGCCTAGCGGGGGGCCTAAGGAGTTCTTC
cdr3_aa: CASSQDSRPSGGPKEFF

d_call: -
clone_size: -
v_call: TRBV1
j_call: TRBJ2-5
cdr3_nt: TGCACCAGCAGCCAAGCCCGACTAGCGGGGCAAGAGACCCAGTACTTC
cdr3_aa: CTSSQARLAGQETQYF